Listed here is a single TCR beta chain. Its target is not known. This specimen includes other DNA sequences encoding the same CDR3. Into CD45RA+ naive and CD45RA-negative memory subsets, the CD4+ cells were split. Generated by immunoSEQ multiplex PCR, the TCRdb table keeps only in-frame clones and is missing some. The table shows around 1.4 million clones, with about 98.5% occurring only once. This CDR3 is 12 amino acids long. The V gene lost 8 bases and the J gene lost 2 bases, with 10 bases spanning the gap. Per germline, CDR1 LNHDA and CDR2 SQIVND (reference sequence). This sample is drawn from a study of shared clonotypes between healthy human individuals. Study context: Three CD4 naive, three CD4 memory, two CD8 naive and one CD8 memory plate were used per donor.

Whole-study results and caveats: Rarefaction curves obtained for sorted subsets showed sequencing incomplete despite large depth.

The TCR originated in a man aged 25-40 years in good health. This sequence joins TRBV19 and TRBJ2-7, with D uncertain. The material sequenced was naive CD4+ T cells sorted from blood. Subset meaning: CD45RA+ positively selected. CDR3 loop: CASSSPAYEQYF. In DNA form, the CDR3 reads TGTGCCAGTTCTAGTCCAGCCTACGAGCAGTACTTC.